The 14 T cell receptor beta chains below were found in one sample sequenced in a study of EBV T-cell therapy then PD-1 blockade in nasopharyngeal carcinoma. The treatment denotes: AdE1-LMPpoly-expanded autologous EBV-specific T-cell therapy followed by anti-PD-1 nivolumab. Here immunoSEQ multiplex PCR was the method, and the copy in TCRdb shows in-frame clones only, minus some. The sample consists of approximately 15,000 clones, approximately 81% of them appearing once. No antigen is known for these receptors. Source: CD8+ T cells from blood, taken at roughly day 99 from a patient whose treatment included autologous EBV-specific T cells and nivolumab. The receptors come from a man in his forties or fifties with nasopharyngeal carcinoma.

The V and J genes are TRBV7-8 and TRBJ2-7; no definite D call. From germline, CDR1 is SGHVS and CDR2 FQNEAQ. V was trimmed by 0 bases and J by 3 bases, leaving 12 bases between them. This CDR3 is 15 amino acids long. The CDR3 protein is CASSLAIAQSYEQYF. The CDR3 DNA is TGTGCCAGCAGCTTAGCGATCGCACAGAGCTACGAGCAGTACTTC.

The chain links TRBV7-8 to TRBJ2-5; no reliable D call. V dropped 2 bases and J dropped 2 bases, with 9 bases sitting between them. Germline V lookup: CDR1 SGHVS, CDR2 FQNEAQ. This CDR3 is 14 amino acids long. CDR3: CASSLTSGQETQYF. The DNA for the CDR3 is TGTGCCAGCAGCTTAACATCTGGGCAAGAGACCCAGTACTTC.

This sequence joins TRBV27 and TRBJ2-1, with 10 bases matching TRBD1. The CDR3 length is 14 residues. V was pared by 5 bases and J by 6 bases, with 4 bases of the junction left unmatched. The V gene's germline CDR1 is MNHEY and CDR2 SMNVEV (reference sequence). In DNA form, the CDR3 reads TGTGCCAGCAGTCCCGGGACAGGGGCCAATGAGCAGTTCTTC. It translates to CASSPGTGANEQFF.

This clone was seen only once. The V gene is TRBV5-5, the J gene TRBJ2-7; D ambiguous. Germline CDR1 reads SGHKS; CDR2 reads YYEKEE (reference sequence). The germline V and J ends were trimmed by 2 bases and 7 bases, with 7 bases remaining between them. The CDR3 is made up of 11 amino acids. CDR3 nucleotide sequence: TGTGCCAGCAGCTTTACGAGGGAGCAGTACTTC. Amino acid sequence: CASSFTREQYF.

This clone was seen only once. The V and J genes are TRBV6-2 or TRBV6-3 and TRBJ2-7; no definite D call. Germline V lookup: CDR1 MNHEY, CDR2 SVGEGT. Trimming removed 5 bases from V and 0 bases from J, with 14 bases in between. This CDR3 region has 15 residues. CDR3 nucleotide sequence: TGTGCCAGCAGTCCGACCCGTCGGAGCTCCTACGAGCAGTACTTC. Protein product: CASSPTRRSSYEQYF.

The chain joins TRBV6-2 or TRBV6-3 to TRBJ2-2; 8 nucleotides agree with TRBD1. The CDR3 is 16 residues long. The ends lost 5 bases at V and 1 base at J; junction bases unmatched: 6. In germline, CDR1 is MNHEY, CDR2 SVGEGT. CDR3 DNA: TGTGCCAGCAGTCCCTTGGACAGGGAGAACACCGGGGAGCTGTTTTTT. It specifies CASSPLDRENTGELFF.

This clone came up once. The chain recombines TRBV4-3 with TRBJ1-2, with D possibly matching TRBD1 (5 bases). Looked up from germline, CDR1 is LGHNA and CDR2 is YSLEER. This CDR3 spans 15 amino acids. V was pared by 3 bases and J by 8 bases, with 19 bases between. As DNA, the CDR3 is TGCGCCAGCAGCCAGTGGGTAGGGACCAAGGGGGGCTACACCTTC. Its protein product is CASSQWVGTKGGYTF.

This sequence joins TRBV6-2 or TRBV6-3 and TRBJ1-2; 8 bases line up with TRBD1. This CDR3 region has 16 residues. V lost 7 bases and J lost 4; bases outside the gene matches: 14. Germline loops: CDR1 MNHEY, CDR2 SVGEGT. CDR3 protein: CASTPRGDRSFYGYTF. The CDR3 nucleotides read TGTGCCAGCACCCCCAGGGGGGACAGGTCTTTCTATGGCTACACCTTC.

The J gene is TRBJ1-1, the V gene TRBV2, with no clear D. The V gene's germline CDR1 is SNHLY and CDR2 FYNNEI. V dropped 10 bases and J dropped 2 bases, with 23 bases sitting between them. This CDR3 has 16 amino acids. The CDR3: CAILLQTRTVNTEAFF. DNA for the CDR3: TGTGCCATCCTACTACAGACACGGACCGTTAACACTGAAGCTTTCTTT.

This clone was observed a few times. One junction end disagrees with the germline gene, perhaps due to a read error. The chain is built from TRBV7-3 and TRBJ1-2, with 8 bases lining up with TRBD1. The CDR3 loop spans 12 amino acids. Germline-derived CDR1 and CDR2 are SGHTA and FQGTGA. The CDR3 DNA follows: TGTGCCAGCAGCTCACCGGGACAGGAGCTAATCTTC. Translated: CASSSPGQELIF.

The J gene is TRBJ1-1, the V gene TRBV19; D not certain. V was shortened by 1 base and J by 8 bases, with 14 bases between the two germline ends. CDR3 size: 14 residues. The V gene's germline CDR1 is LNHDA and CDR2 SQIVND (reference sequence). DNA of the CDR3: TGTGCCAGTAGTATAGGACGGCTAACAAGGGAAGCTTTCTTT. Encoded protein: CASSIGRLTREAFF.

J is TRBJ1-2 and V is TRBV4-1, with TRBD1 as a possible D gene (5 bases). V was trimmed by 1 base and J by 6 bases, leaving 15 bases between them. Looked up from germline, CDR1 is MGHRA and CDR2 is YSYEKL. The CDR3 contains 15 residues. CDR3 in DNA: TGCGCCAGCAGCCAAGGGGACCAGGGCCGCCATGGCTACACCTTC. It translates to CASSQGDQGRHGYTF.

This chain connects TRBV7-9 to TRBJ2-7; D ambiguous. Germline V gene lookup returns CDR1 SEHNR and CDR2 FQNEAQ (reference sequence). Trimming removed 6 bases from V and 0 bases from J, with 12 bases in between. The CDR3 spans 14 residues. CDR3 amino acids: CASSRQVFSYEQYF. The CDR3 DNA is TGTGCCAGCAGTCGACAAGTTTTCTCCTACGAGCAGTACTTC.

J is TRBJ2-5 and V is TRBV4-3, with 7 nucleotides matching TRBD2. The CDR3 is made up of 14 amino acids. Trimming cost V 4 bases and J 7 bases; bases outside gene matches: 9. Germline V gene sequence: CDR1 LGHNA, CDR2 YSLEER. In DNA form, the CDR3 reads TGCGCCAGCAGCCCCCGGGGGGTACGGGGGACCCAGTACTTC. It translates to CASSPRGVRGTQYF.